This T cell receptor beta chain derives from a study of CD8 T cells in ankylosing spondylitis. Broader study findings: Fewer than 10 highly homologous variants formed a TCR beta motif that appeared characteristic of ankylosing spondylitis blood.

In the case of this clonotype: Its antigen is still unknown.

The CDR3 contains 15 residues. The germline CDR1 and CDR2 sequences are SGHRS and YFSETQ. Trimming left V 0 bases short and J 3 bases short, with 12 bases between. Quantitative barcoded 5'-RACE was used to prepare TCR beta libraries. TCRdb re-analysed the 5' RACE reads in MiXCR, keeping a single row per CDR3 protein. The sample consists of over 400,000 distinct CDR3 sequences, about 24% of them appearing once. The sample consisted of blood, either unsorted or a sorted T cell fraction (not recorded which). This chain links TRBV5-1 with TRBJ1-1, with D uncertain. The sequence came from a male donor with ankylosing spondylitis. The CDR3 bases are TGCGCCAGCAGCTTGGCCGTGGGGAGAGACACTGAAGCTTTCTTT. Protein sequence: CASSLAVGRDTEAFF.